One sample yielded the 13 T cell receptor beta chains listed below, sequenced in a study of T cells in Graves' hyperthyroidism and ophthalmopathy. What was amplified from RNA transcripts were TCR beta CDR3 regions. The HTBI primer set served for first-round RT-PCR of the TCR CDR3. In TCRdb, the multiplex PCR reads were re-called with MiXCR into one record per CDR3 protein. Among about 270,000 distinct CDR3 sequences listed, around 20% were seen once. The sample comprised blood. The source of these receptors is a man aged 30 to 39 with Graves' ophthalmopathy.

There are many counts of this clonotype. The chain's CDR3 is CASSSGAIMTEAFF. CDR3 in DNA: TGTGCCAGCAGCTCCGGGGCGATTATGACTGAAGCTTTCTTT. This chain uses TRBV11-3 with TRBJ1-1; D may be TRBD1 (5 bases). The CDR3 covers 14 residues. The V and J ends lost 4 bases and 5 bases respectively, with 14 bases between them. Germline V gives CDR1 SGHNT, CDR2 YENEEA.

This clonotype was seen more than once but under ten times. The chain couples TRBV6-1 to TRBJ2-2; tentative D call: TRBD2 (6 bases). Trimming cost V 5 bases and J 5 bases, with 15 bases left between them. This CDR3 contains 15 residues. Germline CDR1 is MNHNS and CDR2 is SASEGT. The CDR3 sequence is CASSFIVGGTGELFF. CDR3 nucleotides: TGTGCCAGCAGTTTTATCGTGGGAGGTACCGGGGAGCTGTTTTTT.

This clonotype has more than one count but fewer than ten. This chain connects TRBV11-2 to TRBJ2-5; the match to TRBD2 covers 7 bases. The CDR3 totals 15 residues. CDR1 SGHAT and CDR2 FQNNGV come from the germline V gene. Losses at the gene ends were 5 bases for V and 5 bases for J; bases not matched to a gene: 11. The CDR3 spells CASSPEGRDWETQYF. CDR3 coding DNA: TGTGCCAGCAGCCCAGAGGGGAGGGATTGGGAGACCCAGTACTTC.

This clonotype was seen at least ten times. This chain joins TRBV28 and TRBJ2-7, with D perhaps TRBD1 (5 bases). The CDR3 runs 15 residues. V lost 6 bases, J lost 0 bases, and 15 bases lay in between. Germline V gene sequence: CDR1 MDHEN, CDR2 SYDVKM. For the CDR3, the DNA is TGTGCCAGCAGCCAGGTCTGGGGCAGCTCCTACGAGCAGTACTTC. Its translation is CASSQVWGSSYEQYF.

The rearrangement uses TRBV5-1 and TRBJ2-5; D is undetermined. Germline V CDR1 and CDR2: SGHRS, YFSETQ. This CDR3 region has 13 residues. The V and J ends lost 2 bases and 4 bases respectively, with 9 bases between them. This CDR3 reads CASSFRTGETQYF. Here the CDR3 DNA reads TGCGCCAGCAGCTTCCGGACGGGAGAGACCCAGTACTTC.

This clonotype has a count of ten or more. J is TRBJ1-5 and V is TRBV12-3 or TRBV12-4; D remains ambiguous. V lost 6 bases, J lost 0 bases, and 3 bases lay in between. This CDR3 contains 12 residues. DNA of the CDR3: TGTGCCAGCAGCCATAGCAATCAGCCCCAGCATTTT. Amino acids: CASSHSNQPQHF.

V gene TRBV27 combines with J gene TRBJ1-5; a weak D match, TRBD1 (5 bases). This CDR3 is 15 amino acids long. Trimming took off 0 bases at V and 5 bases at J, with 11 bases between the two ends. Germline V gene data show CDR1 as MNHEY and CDR2 as SMNVEV (reference sequence). The CDR3 loop is CASSLSGQGHQPQHF. The DNA of the CDR3 is TGTGCCAGCAGTTTATCGGGGCAGGGTCATCAGCCCCAGCATTTT.

Ten or more counts support this clonotype. This rearrangement joins TRBV2 to TRBJ1-1; TRBD1 is a possible D gene (5 bases). The CDR3 is 15 amino acids. Germline CDR1 is SNHLY and CDR2 is FYNNEI. The V end lost 7 bases, the J end lost 0 bases, and 15 bases lay between the germline ends. CDR3 sequence: CASKSGGVLNTEAFF. In DNA form, the CDR3 reads TGTGCCAGCAAGTCCGGGGGGGTGTTGAACACTGAAGCTTTCTTT.

Here the CDR3 DNA reads TGTGCCAGCGCGAGAACGGCCCCCTCAGGGACCCAGTACTTC. This encodes CASARTAPSGTQYF. This chain uses TRBV6-1 with TRBJ2-5; D is ambiguous. CDR3 size: 14 residues. CDR1 is MNHNS, CDR2 SASEGT, per germline. Trimming shortened V by 8 bases and J by 7 bases, and 20 bases separated the two germline ends.

CDR3 region: CSARIDAVANQPQHF. The CDR3, as DNA: TGCAGTGCCCGAATAGACGCAGTAGCAAATCAGCCCCAGCATTTT. The chain joins TRBV20-1 to TRBJ1-5; D call uncertain. Germline CDR1 DFQATT, CDR2 SNEGSKA (reference sequence). V shed 6 bases and J shed 4 bases, with 19 bases lying between them. This CDR3 comprises 15 residues.

This rearrangement joins TRBV2 to TRBJ1-5; D is undetermined. The germline CDR1 and CDR2 sequences are SNHLY and FYNNEI. V lost 2 bases to trimming and J lost 0 bases, with 5 bases between them. This CDR3 is 14 amino acids long. The CDR3, as DNA: TGTGCCAGCAGTGAAAACCTTAGCAATCAGCCCCAGCATTTT. It encodes CASSENLSNQPQHF.

V and J are TRBV9 and TRBJ2-7, with TRBD2 matching 11 bases. Germline CDR1 reads SGDLS; CDR2 reads YYNGEE. The CDR3 runs to 16 residues. V lost 3 bases, J lost 7 bases, and 12 bases stayed unmatched. The CDR3 region has the DNA TGTGCCAGCAGCGCTCCATTAGCGGGAGGGCCTAGTGAGCAGTACTTC. Translated: CASSAPLAGGPSEQYF.

This clonotype was detected a few times. The genes are TRBV28 and TRBJ1-2; no clear D. The CDR3 totals 14 residues. Germline-derived CDR1 and CDR2 are MDHEN and SYDVKM. The V and J ends lost 2 bases and 4 bases respectively, with 11 bases between them. This CDR3 reads CASSLTVGVYGYTF. CDR3 bases: TGTGCCAGCAGTTTAACGGTCGGGGTCTATGGCTACACCTTC.